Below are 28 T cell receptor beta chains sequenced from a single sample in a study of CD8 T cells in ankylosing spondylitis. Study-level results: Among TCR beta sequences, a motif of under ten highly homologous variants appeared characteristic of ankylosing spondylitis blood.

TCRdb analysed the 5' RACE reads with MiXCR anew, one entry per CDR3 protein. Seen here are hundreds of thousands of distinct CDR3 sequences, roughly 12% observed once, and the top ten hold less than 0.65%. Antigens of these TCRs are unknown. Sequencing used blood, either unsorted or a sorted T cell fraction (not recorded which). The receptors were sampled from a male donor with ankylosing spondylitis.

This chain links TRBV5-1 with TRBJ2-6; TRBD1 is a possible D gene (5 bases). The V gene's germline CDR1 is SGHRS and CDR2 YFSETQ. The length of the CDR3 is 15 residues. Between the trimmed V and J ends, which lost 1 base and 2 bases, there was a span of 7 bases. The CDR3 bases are TGCGCCAGCAGCTTGTTGGGGCCTGGGGCCAACGTCCTGACTTTC. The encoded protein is CASSLLGPGANVLTF.

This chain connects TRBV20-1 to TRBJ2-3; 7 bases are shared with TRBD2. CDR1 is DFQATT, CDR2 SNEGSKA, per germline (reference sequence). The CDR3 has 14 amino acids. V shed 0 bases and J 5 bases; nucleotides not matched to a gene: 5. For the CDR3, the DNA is TGCAGTGCTAGAGATTCCAGGACTAGAGATACGCAGTATTTT. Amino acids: CSARDSRTRDTQYF.

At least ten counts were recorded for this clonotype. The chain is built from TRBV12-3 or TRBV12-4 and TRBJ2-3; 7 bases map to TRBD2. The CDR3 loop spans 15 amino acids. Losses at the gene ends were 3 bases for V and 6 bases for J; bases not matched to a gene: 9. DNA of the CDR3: TGTGCCAGCAGTTTTGGGCTAGCGGCCGGGGATACGCAGTATTTT. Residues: CASSFGLAAGDTQYF.

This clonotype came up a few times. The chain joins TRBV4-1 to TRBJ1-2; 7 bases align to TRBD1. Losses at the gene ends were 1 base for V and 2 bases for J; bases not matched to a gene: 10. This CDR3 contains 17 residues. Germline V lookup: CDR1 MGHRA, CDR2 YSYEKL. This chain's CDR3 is CASSQVIRQGRNYGYTF. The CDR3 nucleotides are TGCGCCAGCAGCCAAGTTATCAGACAGGGTCGGAACTATGGCTACACCTTC.

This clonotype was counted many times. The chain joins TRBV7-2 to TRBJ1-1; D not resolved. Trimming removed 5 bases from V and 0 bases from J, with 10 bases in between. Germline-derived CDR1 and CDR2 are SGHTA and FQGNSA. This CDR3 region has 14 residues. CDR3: CASSPGPMNTEAFF. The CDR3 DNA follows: TGTGCCAGCAGCCCCGGACCCATGAACACTGAAGCTTTCTTT. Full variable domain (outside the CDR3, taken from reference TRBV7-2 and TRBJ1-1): GAGVSQSPSNKVTEKGKDVELRCDPISGHTALYWYRQSLGQGLEFLIYFQGNSAPDKSGLPSDRFSAERTGGSVSTLTIQRTQQEDSAVYLCASSPGPMNTEAFFGQGTRLTVV.

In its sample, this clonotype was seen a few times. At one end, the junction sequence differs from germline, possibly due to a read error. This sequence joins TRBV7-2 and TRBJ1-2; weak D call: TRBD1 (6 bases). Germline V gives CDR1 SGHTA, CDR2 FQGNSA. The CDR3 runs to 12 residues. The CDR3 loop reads CASSQQGLGSNF. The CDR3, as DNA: TGTGCCAGCAGCCAACAGGGTTTAGGCTCCAACTTC.

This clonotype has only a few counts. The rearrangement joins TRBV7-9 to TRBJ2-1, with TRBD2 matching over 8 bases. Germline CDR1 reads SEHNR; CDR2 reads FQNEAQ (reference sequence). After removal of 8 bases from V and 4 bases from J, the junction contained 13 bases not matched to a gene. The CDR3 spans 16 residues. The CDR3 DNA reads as TGTGCCAGCTCTCCCGCCCGGGGGGGTATTTACAATGAGCAGTTCTTC. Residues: CASSPARGGIYNEQFF.

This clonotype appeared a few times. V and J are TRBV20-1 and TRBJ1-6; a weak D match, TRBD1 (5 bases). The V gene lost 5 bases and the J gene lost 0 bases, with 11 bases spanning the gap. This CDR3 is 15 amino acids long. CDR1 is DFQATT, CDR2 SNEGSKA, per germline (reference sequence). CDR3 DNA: TGCAGTGCTTACAGGTCAAACTCCTATAATTCACCCCTCCACTTT. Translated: CSAYRSNSYNSPLHF.

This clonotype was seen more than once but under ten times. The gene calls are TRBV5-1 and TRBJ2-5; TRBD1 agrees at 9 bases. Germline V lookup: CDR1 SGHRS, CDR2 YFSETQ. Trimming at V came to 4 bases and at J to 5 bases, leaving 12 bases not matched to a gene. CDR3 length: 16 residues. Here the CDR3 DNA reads TGCGCCAGCAGCCTCACCGGGACAGGGAGTTGGGAGACCCAGTACTTC. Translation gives CASSLTGTGSWETQYF.

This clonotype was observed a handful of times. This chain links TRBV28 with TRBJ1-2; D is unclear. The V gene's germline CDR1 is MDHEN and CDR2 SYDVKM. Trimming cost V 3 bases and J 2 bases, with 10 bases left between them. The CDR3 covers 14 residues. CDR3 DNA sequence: TGTGCCAGCAGTTTCATAGGGCCAAACTATGGCTACACCTTC. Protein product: CASSFIGPNYGYTF.

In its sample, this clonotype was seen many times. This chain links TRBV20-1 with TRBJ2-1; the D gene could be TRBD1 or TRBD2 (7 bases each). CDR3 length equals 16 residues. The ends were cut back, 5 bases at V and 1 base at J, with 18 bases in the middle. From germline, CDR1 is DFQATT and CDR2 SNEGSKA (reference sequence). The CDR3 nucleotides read TGCAGTGCTCTCTCTCAGGGGGGGAGGTCCTACAATGAGCAGTTCTTC. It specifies CSALSQGGRSYNEQFF.

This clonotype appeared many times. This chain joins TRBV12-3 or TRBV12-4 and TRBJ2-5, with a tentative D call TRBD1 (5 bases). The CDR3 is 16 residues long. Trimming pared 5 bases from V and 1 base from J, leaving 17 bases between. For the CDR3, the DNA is TGTGCCAGCAGTCCCCGGCCTCTGGGGCTCCAAGAGACCCAGTACTTC. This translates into CASSPRPLGLQETQYF.

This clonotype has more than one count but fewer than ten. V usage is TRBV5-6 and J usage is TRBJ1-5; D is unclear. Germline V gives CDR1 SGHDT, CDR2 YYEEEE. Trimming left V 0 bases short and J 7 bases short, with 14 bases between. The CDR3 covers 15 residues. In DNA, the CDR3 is TGTGCCAGCAGCTTGGCCGCTAGGGTAGGCCAGCCCCAGCATTTT. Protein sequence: CASSLAARVGQPQHF.

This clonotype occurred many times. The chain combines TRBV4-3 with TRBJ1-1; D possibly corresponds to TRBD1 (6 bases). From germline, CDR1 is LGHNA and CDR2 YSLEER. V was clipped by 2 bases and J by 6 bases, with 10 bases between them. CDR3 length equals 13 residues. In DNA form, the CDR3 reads TGCGCCAGCAGCCAATCCCGACAGGCTGAAGCTTTCTTT. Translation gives CASSQSRQAEAFF.

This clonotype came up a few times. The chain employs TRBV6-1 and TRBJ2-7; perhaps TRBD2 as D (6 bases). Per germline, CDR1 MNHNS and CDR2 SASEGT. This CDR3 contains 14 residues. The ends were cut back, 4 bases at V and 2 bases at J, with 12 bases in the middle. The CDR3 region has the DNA TGTGCCAGCAGTGCGGGACTTTCCACCTACGAGCAGTACTTC. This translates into CASSAGLSTYEQYF.

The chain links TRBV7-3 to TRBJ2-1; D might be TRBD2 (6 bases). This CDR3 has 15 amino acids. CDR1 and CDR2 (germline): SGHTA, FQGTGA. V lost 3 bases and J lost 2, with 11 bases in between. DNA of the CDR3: TGTGCCAGCAGCTTCGGGGGATCCCCCTACAATGAGCAGTTCTTC. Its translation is CASSFGGSPYNEQFF.

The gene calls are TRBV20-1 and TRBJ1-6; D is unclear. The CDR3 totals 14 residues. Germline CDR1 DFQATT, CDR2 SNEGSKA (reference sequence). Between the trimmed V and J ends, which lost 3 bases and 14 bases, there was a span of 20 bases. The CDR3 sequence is CSASDRLGHSALHF. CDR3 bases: TGCAGTGCTAGTGACCGCCTAGGGCACTCGGCCCTCCACTTT.

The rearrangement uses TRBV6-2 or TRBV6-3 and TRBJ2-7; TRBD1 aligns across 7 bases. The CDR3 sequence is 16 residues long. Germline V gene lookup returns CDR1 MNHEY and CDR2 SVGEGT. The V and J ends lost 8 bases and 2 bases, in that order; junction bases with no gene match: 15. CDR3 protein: CASRRQEGAVPYEQYF. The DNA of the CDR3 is TGTGCCAGCCGCAGACAAGAGGGGGCCGTACCCTACGAGCAGTACTTC.

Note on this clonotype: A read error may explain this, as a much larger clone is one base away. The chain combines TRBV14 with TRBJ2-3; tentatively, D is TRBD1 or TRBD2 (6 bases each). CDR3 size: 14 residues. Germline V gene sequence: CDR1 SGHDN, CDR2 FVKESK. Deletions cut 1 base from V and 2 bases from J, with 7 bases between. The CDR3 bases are TGTGCCAGCAGCCAAGCGGGGGCCACAGATACGCAGTATTTT. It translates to CASSQAGATDTQYF.

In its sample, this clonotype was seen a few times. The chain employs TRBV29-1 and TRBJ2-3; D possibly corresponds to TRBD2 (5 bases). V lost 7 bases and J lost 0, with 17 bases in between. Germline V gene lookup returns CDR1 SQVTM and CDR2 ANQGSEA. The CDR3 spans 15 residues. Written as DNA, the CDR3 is TGCAGCGCCCACCGGACTCTTTCTAGCACAGATACGCAGTATTTT. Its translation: CSAHRTLSSTDTQYF.

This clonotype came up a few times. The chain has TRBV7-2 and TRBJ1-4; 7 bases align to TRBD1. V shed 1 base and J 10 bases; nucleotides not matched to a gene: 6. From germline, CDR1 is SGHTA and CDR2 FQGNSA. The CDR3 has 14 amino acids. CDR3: CASSLGRGLGKLFF. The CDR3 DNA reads TGTGCCAGCAGCTTAGGGAGGGGGCTGGGAAAACTGTTTTTT.

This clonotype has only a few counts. The CDR3 loop is CASSRGGGASYEQYF. The CDR3 DNA follows: TGTGCCAGCAGCAGAGGCGGGGGGGCCTCCTACGAGCAGTACTTC. This chain links TRBV27 with TRBJ2-7, with 9 nucleotides matching TRBD2. CDR1 and CDR2 from the germline V gene are MNHEY and SMNVEV (reference sequence). The CDR3 is made up of 15 amino acids. V was clipped by 6 bases and J by 0 bases; unmatched bases: 6.

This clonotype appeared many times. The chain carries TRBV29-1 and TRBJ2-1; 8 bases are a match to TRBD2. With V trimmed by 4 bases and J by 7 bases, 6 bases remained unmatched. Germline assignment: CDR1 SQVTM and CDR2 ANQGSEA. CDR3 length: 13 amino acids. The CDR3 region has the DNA TGCAGCGTTGGACTAGCGTTTCGGAATGAGCAGTTCTTC. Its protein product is CSVGLAFRNEQFF.

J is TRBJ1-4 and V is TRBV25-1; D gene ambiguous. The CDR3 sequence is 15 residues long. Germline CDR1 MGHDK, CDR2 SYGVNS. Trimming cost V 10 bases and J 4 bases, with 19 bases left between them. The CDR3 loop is CATTQPSGDNEKLFF. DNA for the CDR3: TGTGCCACGACGCAGCCCAGTGGGGATAATGAAAAACTGTTTTTT.

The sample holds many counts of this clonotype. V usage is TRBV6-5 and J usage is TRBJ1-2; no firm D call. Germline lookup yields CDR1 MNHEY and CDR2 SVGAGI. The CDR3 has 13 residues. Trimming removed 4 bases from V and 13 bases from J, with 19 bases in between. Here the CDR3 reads CASSSTVMGLATF. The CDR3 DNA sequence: TGTGCCAGCAGTTCAACGGTCATGGGTTTAGCCACCTTC.

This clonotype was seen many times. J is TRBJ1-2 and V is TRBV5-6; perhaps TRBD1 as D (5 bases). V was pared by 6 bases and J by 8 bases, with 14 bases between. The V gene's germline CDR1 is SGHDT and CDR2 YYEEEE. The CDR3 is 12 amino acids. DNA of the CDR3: TGTGCCAGCAAGAAGGCCAGGGAGGGCTACACCTTC. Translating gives CASKKAREGYTF.

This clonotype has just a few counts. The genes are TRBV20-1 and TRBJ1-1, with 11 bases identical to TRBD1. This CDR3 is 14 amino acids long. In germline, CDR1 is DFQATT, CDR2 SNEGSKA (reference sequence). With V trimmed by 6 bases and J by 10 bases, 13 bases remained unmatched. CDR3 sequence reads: CSARGQGAGVGAFF. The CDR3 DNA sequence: TGCAGTGCCCGAGGACAGGGGGCGGGAGTAGGAGCTTTCTTT.

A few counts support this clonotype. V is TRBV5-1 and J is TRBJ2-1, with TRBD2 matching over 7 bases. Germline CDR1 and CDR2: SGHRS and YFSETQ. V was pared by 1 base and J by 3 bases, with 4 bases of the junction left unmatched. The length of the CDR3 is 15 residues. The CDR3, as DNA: TGCGCCAGCAGCTTGAATAGCGGGCACTACAATGAGCAGTTCTTC. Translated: CASSLNSGHYNEQFF.